This TCR beta chain was recovered during a study of cytomegalovirus exposure and HLA in healthy donors. Germline V lookup: CDR1 SNHLY, CDR2 FYNNEI. V gave up 9 bases and J gave up 2 bases; unmatched junction bases: 4. CDR3 length equals 14 residues. Amplification used 60 Vbeta primers and 13 Jbeta primers. Only in-frame clones appear in the TCRdb table, and some are missing; sequencing was by immunoSEQ multiplex PCR. The sample has some 170,000 clones, around nine tenths seen once. The gene calls are TRBV2 and TRBJ2-7, with 13 bases matching TRBD2. The sequencing sample was made of PBMCs. The receptor comes from a woman aged 30 to 39 in good health and CMV-seronegative. The CDR3 region is CASGTSGETYEQYF. The CDR3 DNA is TGTGCCAGTGGGACTAGCGGGGAGACCTACGAGCAGTACTTC.